Listed below are T cell receptor beta chains from one sample, sequenced in a study of CD8 T cells in ankylosing spondylitis. TCRdb reanalysed the 5' RACE reads using MiXCR and keeps one entry per CDR3 protein. The repertoire consists of about 25,000 distinct CDR3 sequences, with over 2% occurring once and the leading ten covering 7.7%. Material for sequencing was blood, either unsorted or a sorted T cell fraction (not recorded which). These receptors originate from a female donor with ankylosing spondylitis or in good health (not recorded which). Both conserved end residues are part of each CDR3. The D gene is left open where the match is weak. Size tells how often a clone was seen, or its class if it is expanded.

.,many,TRBV9,TRBJ2-7,CASSVAGAGYEQYF,TGTGCCAGCAGCGTAGCAGGGGCAGGGTACGAGCAGTACTTC
.,many,TRBV9,TRBJ2-2,CASRGSGTNTGELFF,TGTGCCAGCAGGGGTAGCGGTACGAACACCGGGGAGCTGTTTTTT
.,many,TRBV9,TRBJ1-1,CASSVGQAVMNTEAFF,TGTGCCAGCAGCGTAGGGCAGGCAGTTATGAACACTGAAGCTTTCTTT
TRBD2,many,TRBV9,TRBJ2-5,CASSVSPLSSGGGTQYF,TGTGCCAGCAGCGTGTCGCCCCTTTCTAGCGGGGGAGGGACCCAGTACTTC
.,many,TRBV9,TRBJ1-1,CASSARSYVTEAFF,TGTGCCAGCAGCGCTCGCAGTTACGTCACTGAAGCTTTCTTT
TRBD1,many,TRBV9,TRBJ1-1,CASSVGGGTGYTEAFF,TGTGCCAGCAGCGTAGGAGGGGGCACGGGCTACACTGAAGCTTTCTTT
TRBD1,many,TRBV9,TRBJ2-2,CASSLQGAEVSGELFF,TGTGCCAGCAGCCTACAGGGGGCTGAGGTTTCCGGGGAGCTGTTTTTT
.,many,TRBV9,TRBJ2-1,CASSVEPTYNEQFF,TGTGCCAGCAGCGTGGAGCCCACCTACAATGAGCAGTTCTTC
.,many,TRBV9,TRBJ1-6,CASSVGTLSSSPLHF,TGTGCCAGCAGCGTAGGGACATTGAGCAGTTCACCCCTCCACTTT
.,many,TRBV6-4,TRBJ2-1,CASSDPKAGSEDLDEQFF,TGTGCCAGCAGTGACCCCAAGGCGGGTAGCGAGGACTTGGATGAGCAGTTCTTC
.,many,TRBV9,TRBJ2-5,CASSREARGGSRETQYF,TGTGCCAGCAGCCGGGAAGCCAGGGGCGGGAGTCGAGAGACCCAGTACTTC
.,many,TRBV9,TRBJ1-4,CASSVGGGPLEKLFF,TGTGCCAGCAGCGTAGGGGGGGGCCCTCTGGAAAAACTGTTTTTT
.,many,TRBV9,TRBJ2-5,CASSVSGHQETQYF,TGTGCCAGCAGCGTAAGTGGTCATCAAGAGACCCAGTACTTC
.,many,TRBV9,TRBJ1-6,CASSRDISSYNSPLHF,TGTGCCAGCAGCCGGGACATCAGCTCCTATAATTCACCCCTCCACTTT
.,many,TRBV9,TRBJ2-2,CASSVAPGTGGDTGELFF,TGTGCCAGCAGCGTAGCTCCAGGGACTGGGGGCGACACCGGGGAGCTGTTTTTT
.,many,TRBV9,TRBJ2-5,CASSVGVGETQYF,TGTGCCAGCAGCGTAGGGGTGGGAGAGACCCAGTACTTC
TRBD2,many,TRBV9,TRBJ2-1,CASSVGVSGGPYNEQFF,TGTGCCAGCAGCGTAGGGGTTAGCGGGGGCCCATACAATGAGCAGTTCTTC
.,many,TRBV9,TRBJ2-7,CASSVRETYEQYF,TGTGCCAGCAGCGTCAGGGAAACCTACGAGCAGTACTTC
TRBD1,many,TRBV9,TRBJ2-3,CAGSRTGGGADTQYF,TGTGCCGGCTCAAGGACAGGGGGAGGTGCAGATACGCAGTATTTT